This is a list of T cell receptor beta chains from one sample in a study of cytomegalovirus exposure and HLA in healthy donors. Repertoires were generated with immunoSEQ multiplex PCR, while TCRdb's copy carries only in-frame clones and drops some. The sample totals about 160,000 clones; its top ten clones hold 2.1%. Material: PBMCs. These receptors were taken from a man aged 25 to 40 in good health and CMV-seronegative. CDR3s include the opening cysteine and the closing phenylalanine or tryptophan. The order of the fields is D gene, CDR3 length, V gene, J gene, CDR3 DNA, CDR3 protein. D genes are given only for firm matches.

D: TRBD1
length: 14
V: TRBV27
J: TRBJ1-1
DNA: TGTGCCAGCAGTTACAAAAGACAGGGGACTGAAGCTTTCTTT
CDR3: CASSYKRQGTEAFF

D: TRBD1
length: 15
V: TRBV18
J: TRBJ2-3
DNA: TGTGCCAGCTCCATTGACAGGGATAACGCAGATACGCAGTATTTT
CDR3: CASSIDRDNADTQYF

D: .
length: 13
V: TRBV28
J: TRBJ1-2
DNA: TGTGCCAGCAGGGGACTGGCGATTTATGGCTACACCTTC
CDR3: CASRGLAIYGYTF

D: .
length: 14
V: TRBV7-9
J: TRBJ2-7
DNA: TGTGCCAGCAGCTTATCCGGGACAACCTACGAGCAGTACTTC
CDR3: CASSLSGTTYEQYF

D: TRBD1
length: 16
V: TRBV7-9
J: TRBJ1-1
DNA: TGTGCCAGCAGCTTAGGGGAGACAGGGGTAAGGGCTGAAGCTTTCTTT
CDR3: CASSLGETGVRAEAFF

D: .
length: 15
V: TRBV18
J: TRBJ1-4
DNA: TGTGCCAGCTCACGCCTTTCGGCAACTAATGAAAAACTGTTTTTT
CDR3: CASSRLSATNEKLFF

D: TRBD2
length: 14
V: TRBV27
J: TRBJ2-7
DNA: TGTGCCAGCAGCCCGATCGGACTAGCCTACGAGCAGTACTTC
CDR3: CASSPIGLAYEQYF

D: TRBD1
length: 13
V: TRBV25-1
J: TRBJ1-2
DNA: TGTGCCAGCAGACCTACAGGGGGCGAAGGCTACACCTTC
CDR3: CASRPTGGEGYTF

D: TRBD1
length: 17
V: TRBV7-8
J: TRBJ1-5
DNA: TGTGCCAGCAGCGCGAGTACCGGGACAGGGGGAGGACAGCCCCAGCATTTT
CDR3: CASSASTGTGGGQPQHF

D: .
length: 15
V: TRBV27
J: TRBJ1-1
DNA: TGTGCCAGCAGTTCACCGACGACAGGTACCGGTGAAGCTTTCTTT
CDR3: CASSSPTTGTGEAFF

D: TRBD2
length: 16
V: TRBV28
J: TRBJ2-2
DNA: TGTGCCATCAATACCCCCGGGAGGGGAGGCACCGGGGAGCTGTTTTTT
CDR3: CAINTPGRGGTGELFF

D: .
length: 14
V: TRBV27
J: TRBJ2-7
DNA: TGTGCCAGCAGTTTTTTCTCTAGTTCCTACGAGCAGTACTTC
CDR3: CASSFFSSSYEQYF

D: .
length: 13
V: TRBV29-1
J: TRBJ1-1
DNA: TGCAGCGCCCTACAGGACCTGAACACTGAAGCTTTCTTT
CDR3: CSALQDLNTEAFF

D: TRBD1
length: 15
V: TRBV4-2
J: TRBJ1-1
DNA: TGTGCCAGCAGCCAAGGAGACAGGGCGGGGACTGAAGCTTTCTTT
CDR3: CASSQGDRAGTEAFF

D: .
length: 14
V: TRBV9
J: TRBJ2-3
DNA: TGTGCCAGCAGCGTAGCTACGGGAGCCGATACGCAGTATTTT
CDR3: CASSVATGADTQYF

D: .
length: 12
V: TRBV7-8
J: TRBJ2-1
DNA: TGTGCCAGCAGCTTGATGGGTCGGGGACAGTTCTTC
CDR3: CASSLMGRGQFF

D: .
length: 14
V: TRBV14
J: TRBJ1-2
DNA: TGTGCCAGCAGCCCCGCGGGGGGTAGGTATGGCTACACCTTC
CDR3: CASSPAGGRYGYTF

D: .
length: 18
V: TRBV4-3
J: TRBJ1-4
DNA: TGCGCCAGCAGCCAAGATTTCCCTAGTTCGACAGGAAATGAAAAACTGTTTTTT
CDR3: CASSQDFPSSTGNEKLFF

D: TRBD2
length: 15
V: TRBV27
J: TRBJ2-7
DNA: TGTGCCAGCAGTGCACTAGCGGGAGCCGCCTACGAGCAGTACTTC
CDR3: CASSALAGAAYEQYF

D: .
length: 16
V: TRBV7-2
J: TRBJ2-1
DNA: TGTGCCAGCAGCCCGTTTGAGCTGGGGGGCTACAATGAGCAGTTCTTC
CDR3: CASSPFELGGYNEQFF

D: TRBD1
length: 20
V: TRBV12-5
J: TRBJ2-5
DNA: TGTGCTAGTGGTTTGTCCCCAGATGTTGGGCGGGACAGGACCCGGGAGACCCAGTACTTC
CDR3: CASGLSPDVGRDRTRETQYF

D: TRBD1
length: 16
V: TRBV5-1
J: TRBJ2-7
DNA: TGCGCCAGCAGCTTGGAGTCCGGGACAGGAAACTACGAGCAGTACTTC
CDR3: CASSLESGTGNYEQYF

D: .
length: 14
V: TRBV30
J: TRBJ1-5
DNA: TGTGCCTGGAACCCGACAGGATACAATCAGCCCCAGCATTTT
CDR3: CAWNPTGYNQPQHF

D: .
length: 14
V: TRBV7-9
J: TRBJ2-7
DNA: TGTGCCAGCAGTTCCACTAGATCTCGCTACGAGCAGTACTTC
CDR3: CASSSTRSRYEQYF

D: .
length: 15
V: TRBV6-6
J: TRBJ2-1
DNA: TGTGCCAGCAGTGGGGGACTTGGCTCCTACAATGAGCAGTTCTTC
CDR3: CASSGGLGSYNEQFF

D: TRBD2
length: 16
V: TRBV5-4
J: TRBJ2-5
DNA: TGTGCCAGCAGCCCTCACGTAGCGGGAGGGCTGGAGACCCAGTACTTC
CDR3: CASSPHVAGGLETQYF

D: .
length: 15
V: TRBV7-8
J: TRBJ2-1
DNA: TGTGCCAGCAGCCTATCCCCTGGGGGGGGCCCTGAGCAGTTCTTC
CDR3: CASSLSPGGGPEQFF

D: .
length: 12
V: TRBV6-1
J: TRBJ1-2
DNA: TGTGCCAGCAGTGAATCGGGTACCTCCTACACCTTC
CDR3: CASSESGTSYTF

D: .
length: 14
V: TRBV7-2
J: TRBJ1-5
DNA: TGTGCCAGCAGCCACCTATATAGCAATCAGCCCCAGCATTTT
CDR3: CASSHLYSNQPQHF

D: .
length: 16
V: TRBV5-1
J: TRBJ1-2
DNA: TGCGCCAGCAGCTTGGGACCGGCCCGGGCTAACTATGGCTACACCTTC
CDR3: CASSLGPARANYGYTF

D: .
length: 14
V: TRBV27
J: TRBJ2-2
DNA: TGTGCCAGCAGTTTACTGGCAGGCACCGGGGAGCTGTTTTTT
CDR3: CASSLLAGTGELFF

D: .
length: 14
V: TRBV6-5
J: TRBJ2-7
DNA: TGTGCCAGCAGTTATGGCGGGCCTGAGAACGAGCAGTACTTC
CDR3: CASSYGGPENEQYF

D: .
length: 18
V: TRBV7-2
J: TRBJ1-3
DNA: TGTGCCAGCAGCCCCCGAGTGGCAGGATTGAGCTCTGGAAACACCATATATTTT
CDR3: CASSPRVAGLSSGNTIYF

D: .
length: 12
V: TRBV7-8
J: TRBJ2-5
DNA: TGTGCCAGCAGCATTACTGAAGAGACCCAGTACTTC
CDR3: CASSITEETQYF

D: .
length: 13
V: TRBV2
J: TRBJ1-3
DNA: TGTGCCAGCAGCCTAAATTCTGGAAACACCATATATTTT
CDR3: CASSLNSGNTIYF

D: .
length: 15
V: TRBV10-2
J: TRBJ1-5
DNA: TGCGCCAGCAGTGAGTCTTTCGGCGAGGGTCAGCCCCAGCATTTT
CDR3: CASSESFGEGQPQHF

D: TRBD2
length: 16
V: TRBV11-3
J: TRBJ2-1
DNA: TGTGCCAGCAGCCAACAAGGGGCGGGGGGGTACAATGAGCAGTTCTTC
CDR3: CASSQQGAGGYNEQFF

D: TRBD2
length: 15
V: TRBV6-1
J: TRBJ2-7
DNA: TGTGCCAGCAGCGCACTAGCGGAGGCCTCCTACGAGCAGTACTTC
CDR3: CASSALAEASYEQYF

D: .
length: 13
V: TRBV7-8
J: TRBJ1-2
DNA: TGTGCCAGCAGCTCCCGCGGACTCTATGGCTACACCTTC
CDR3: CASSSRGLYGYTF

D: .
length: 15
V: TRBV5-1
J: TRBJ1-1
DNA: TGCGCCAGCAGCCCGTTACAGGGAGGGGGCACTGAAGCTTTCTTT
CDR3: CASSPLQGGGTEAFF

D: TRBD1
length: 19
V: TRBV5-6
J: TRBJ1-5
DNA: TGTGCCAGCAGCTTGGCGGACAGGGTGTATTTTGGTAGCAATCAGCCCCAGCATTTT
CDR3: CASSLADRVYFGSNQPQHF

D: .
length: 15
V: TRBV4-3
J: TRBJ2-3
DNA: TGCGCCAGCAGCCGGCAGGAACGGAGCACAGATACGCAGTATTTT
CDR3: CASSRQERSTDTQYF

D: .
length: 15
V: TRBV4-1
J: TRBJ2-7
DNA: TGCGCCAGCAGCGCGCCAACTAGGAATCCCTACGAGCAGTACTTC
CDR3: CASSAPTRNPYEQYF

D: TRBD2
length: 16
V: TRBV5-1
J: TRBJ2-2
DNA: TGCGCCAGCAGCTTTAAACTAGCGGCGGGCACCGGGGAGCTGTTTTTT
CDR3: CASSFKLAAGTGELFF

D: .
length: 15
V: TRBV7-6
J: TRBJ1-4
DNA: TGTGCCAGCAGTCGTCAGGGTATGACTAATGAAAAACTGTTTTTT
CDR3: CASSRQGMTNEKLFF

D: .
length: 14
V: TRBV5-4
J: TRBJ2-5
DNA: TGTGCCAGCAGCACTCCAGGTTACCAAGAGACCCAGTACTTC
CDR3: CASSTPGYQETQYF

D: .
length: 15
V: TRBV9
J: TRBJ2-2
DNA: TGTGCCAGCAGCGTAGCGGGGTCGAACACCGGGGAGCTGTTTTTT
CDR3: CASSVAGSNTGELFF

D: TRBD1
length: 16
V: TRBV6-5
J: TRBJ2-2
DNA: TGTGCCAGCAGTTACTCGGGACAGCTGAACACCGGGGAGCTGTTTTTT
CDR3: CASSYSGQLNTGELFF

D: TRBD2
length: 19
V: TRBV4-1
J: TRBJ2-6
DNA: TGCGCCAGCAGCCAAGGTCGACTAGCGCTCCCCTCTGGGGCCAACGTCCTGACTTTC
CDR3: CASSQGRLALPSGANVLTF

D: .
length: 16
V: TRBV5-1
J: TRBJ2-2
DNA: TGCGCCAGCAGCTTAACGCGTCAGGACTTTACCGGGGAGCTGTTTTTT
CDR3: CASSLTRQDFTGELFF

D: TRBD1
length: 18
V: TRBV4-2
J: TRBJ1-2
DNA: TGTGCCAGCAGCCAAGAGGGCGTCGACAGGGTAGTAGGCTATGGCTACACCTTC
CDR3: CASSQEGVDRVVGYGYTF

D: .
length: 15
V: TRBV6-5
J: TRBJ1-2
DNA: TGTGCCAGCAGTTACTTTGAGGGGGGGTACTATGGCTACACCTTC
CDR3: CASSYFEGGYYGYTF

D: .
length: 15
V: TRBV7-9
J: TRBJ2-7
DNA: TGTGCCAGCAGCTTAGTCGGGACAAAGTCCTACGAGCAGTACTTC
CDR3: CASSLVGTKSYEQYF

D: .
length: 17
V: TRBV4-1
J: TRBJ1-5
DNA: TGCGCCAGCAGCCCCTTGCTCGGAGGCTATAGCAATCAGCCCCAGCATTTT
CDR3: CASSPLLGGYSNQPQHF

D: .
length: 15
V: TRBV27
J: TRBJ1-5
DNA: TGTGCCAGCAGCTCAAAAGGGGGTCGAGATCAGCCCCAGCATTTT
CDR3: CASSSKGGRDQPQHF

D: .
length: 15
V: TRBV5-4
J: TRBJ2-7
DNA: TGTGCCAGCACCTTACATCGGGACTCGATCTACGAGCAGTACTTC
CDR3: CASTLHRDSIYEQYF

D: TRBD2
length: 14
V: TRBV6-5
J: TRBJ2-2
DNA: TGTGCCAGCCGGCCGGGGGGGGCCACCGGGGAGCTGTTTTTT
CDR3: CASRPGGATGELFF

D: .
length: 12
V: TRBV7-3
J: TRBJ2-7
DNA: TGTGCCAGCAGTTACCCGGGGTACGAGCAGTACTTC
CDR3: CASSYPGYEQYF

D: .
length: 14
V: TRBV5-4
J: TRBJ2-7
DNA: TGTGCCAGCAGCTTCGGGACACTATCTTACGAGCAGTACTTC
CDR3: CASSFGTLSYEQYF

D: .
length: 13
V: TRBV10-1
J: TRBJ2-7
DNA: TGCGCCAGCAGTGCAGGGGGGAAGGACGAGCAGTACTTC
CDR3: CASSAGGKDEQYF